These 14 T cell receptor beta chains share one sample of origin, sequenced in a study of T cell repertoires in cytomegalovirus infection. From the reads, TCRdb called clonotypes with MiXCR, one entry per CDR3 protein. The sample yields hundreds of thousands of distinct CDR3 sequences, approximately 25% seen once. Specimen: CD8+ T cells from PBMCs. These receptors originate from a human donor in good health (CMV status not recorded). Some clones in this sample may be carry-over from other donors' samples.

The chain links TRBV7-9 to TRBJ2-1; TRBD1 aligns across 10 bases. The CDR3 is 16 residues long. Germline V gene data show CDR1 as SEHNR and CDR2 as FQNEAQ (reference sequence). V shed 7 bases and J 0 bases; nucleotides not matched to a gene: 6. The CDR3 DNA sequence: TGTGCCAGCACCGGACAGGGGGGAAGCTCCTACAATGAGCAGTTCTTC. Its translation is CASTGQGGSSYNEQFF.

The rearrangement links TRBV12-3 or TRBV12-4 to TRBJ2-7; 9 bases line up with TRBD1. V trimming: 5 bases; J trimming: 3 bases; junction bases outside the gene matches: 8. The CDR3 runs 15 residues. CDR3 amino acids: CASSERDRAYYEQYF. For the CDR3, the DNA is TGTGCCAGCAGTGAGCGGGACAGGGCCTACTACGAGCAGTACTTC.

This sequence joins TRBV29-1 and TRBJ2-2, with no clear D. The length of the CDR3 is 14 residues. Germline V CDR1 and CDR2: SQVTM, ANQGSEA. Trimming pared 2 bases from V and 6 bases from J, leaving 13 bases between. Here the CDR3 reads CSVERALGSGELFF. DNA for the CDR3: TGCAGCGTTGAAAGGGCTTTGGGGTCCGGGGAGCTGTTTTTT.

This clonotype was observed a few times. The chain is built from TRBV29-1 and TRBJ1-2; tentatively, D is TRBD1 (5 bases). The CDR3 has 12 amino acids. CDR1 and CDR2 from the germline V gene are SQVTM and ANQGSEA. Trimming removed 4 bases at V and 6 bases at J, with 12 bases between. CDR3 DNA sequence: TGCAGCGTTGGCGGGGACGAAGATGGCTACACCTTC. This sequence encodes CSVGGDEDGYTF.

The J gene is TRBJ1-1, the V gene TRBV12-5; D perhaps matches TRBD1 (6 bases). CDR3 length: 17 residues. The V gene's germline CDR1 is LGHNT and CDR2 FRNRAP. V lost 3 bases, J lost 0 bases, and 17 bases lay in between. The chain's CDR3 is CASGFGTGATMNTEAFF. The DNA of the CDR3 is TGTGCTAGTGGTTTTGGGACGGGGGCGACCATGAACACTGAAGCTTTCTTT.

The table lists this clonotype with a few counts. The chain combines TRBV5-7 with TRBJ1-3; possibly TRBD1 for D (5 bases). TRBV5-7 is labeled an ORF, and its function is uncertain. The CDR3 runs to 17 residues. Trimming took 4 bases from V and 4 from J, leaving 21 bases between them. CDR3 loop: CASSGGTPQIPGNTIYF. CDR3 nucleotide sequence: TGTGCCAGCAGCGGGGGAACTCCCCAGATCCCAGGAAACACCATATATTTT.

In this sample, this clonotype turned up a few times. V usage is TRBV5-4 and J usage is TRBJ2-7; 9 nucleotides agree with TRBD1. The V gene's germline CDR1 is SGHNT and CDR2 YYREEE (reference sequence). The V gene end was trimmed by 4 bases and the J gene end by 6 bases; junction bases not matched to a gene: 8. CDR3 length equals 14 residues. CDR3 residues: CASSLRDREGEQYF. The CDR3 region has the DNA TGTGCCAGCAGCCTCCGGGACAGGGAAGGCGAGCAGTACTTC.

This clonotype was picked up a small number of times. V usage is TRBV6-2 or TRBV6-3 and J usage is TRBJ1-1; a weak D match, TRBD1 (6 bases). Per the germline V gene, CDR1 is MNHEY and CDR2 is SVGEGT. The CDR3 consists of 14 residues. The ends were cut back, 5 bases at V and 4 bases at J, with 14 bases in the middle. In DNA, the CDR3 is TGTGCCAGCAGTAACCTTGGACAGCTCACTGAAGCTTTCTTT. Protein product: CASSNLGQLTEAFF.

V usage is TRBV6-4 and J usage is TRBJ2-1; weak D call: TRBD2 (6 bases). Germline V gene sequence: CDR1 MRHNA, CDR2 SNTAGT. This CDR3 is built from 15 residues. V was pared by 6 bases and J by 3 bases, with 15 bases between. The CDR3 DNA is TGTGCCAGCAGGGAGTGGGCGGGGAGCTACAATGAGCAGTTCTTC. Amino acid sequence: CASREWAGSYNEQFF.

This clonotype was observed a handful of times. The rearrangement joins TRBV5-6 to TRBJ1-2, with D perhaps TRBD1 (5 bases). The CDR3 loop spans 16 amino acids. From germline, CDR1 is SGHDT and CDR2 YYEEEE. V lost 0 bases, J lost 4 bases, and 16 bases lay in between. Here the CDR3 DNA reads TGTGCCAGCAGCTTGGGGGGGTCGACATCCACCTATGGCTACACCTTC. Translation gives CASSLGGSTSTYGYTF.

V usage is TRBV20-1 and J usage is TRBJ2-2; possibly TRBD1 or TRBD2 for D (6 bases each). The CDR3 has 16 residues. Germline CDR1 is DFQATT and CDR2 is SNEGSKA (reference sequence). V lost 1 base to trimming and J lost 4 bases, with 16 bases between them. CDR3 in DNA: TGCAGTGCTAGAGCCCTGGAGGGGGGCCTCACCGGGGAGCTGTTTTTT. Protein sequence: CSARALEGGLTGELFF.

This clonotype was observed many times. V usage is TRBV7-2 and J usage is TRBJ1-1, with unresolved D. The germline CDR1 and CDR2 sequences are SGHTA and FQGNSA. Trimming removed 5 bases from V and 3 bases from J, with 10 bases in between. This CDR3 spans 13 amino acids. This CDR3 is CASSPGVDTEAFF. The CDR3 region has the DNA TGTGCCAGCAGCCCGGGTGTAGACACTGAAGCTTTCTTT.

The V call is TRBV14, the J call TRBJ2-2; TRBD2 is a possible D gene (5 bases). Germline loops: CDR1 SGHDN, CDR2 FVKESK. The CDR3 is 18 amino acids. Trimming took off 0 bases at V and 5 bases at J, with 19 bases between the two ends. CDR3: CASSQESYYTPGTGELFF. The CDR3 DNA sequence: TGTGCCAGCAGCCAAGAGTCCTATTACACCCCGGGGACCGGGGAGCTGTTTTTT.

Many counts were recorded for this clonotype. The chain recombines TRBV7-6 with TRBJ2-1, with 11 bases lining up with TRBD2. The CDR3 contains 18 residues. Unmatched junction bases numbered 17, after V lost 5 bases and J lost 8 bases. The germline CDR1 and CDR2 sequences are SGHVS and FNYEAQ. This CDR3 is CASSVFTSGLAVVDEQFF. The CDR3 nucleotides read TGTGCCAGCAGCGTCTTCACCTCGGGACTAGCGGTGGTCGATGAGCAGTTCTTC.